These T cell receptor beta chains were read from a single sample in a study of blood T cell repertoires in COVID-19. Here immunoSEQ multiplex PCR was the method, and the copy in TCRdb shows in-frame clones only, minus some. Of about 150,000 clones in the sample, about 85% were seen once. Sequenced material: peripheral blood. The receptors originated from a woman aged 65 to 85 with acute or convalescent COVID-19. Both conserved end residues are part of each CDR3. Fields, in order: J gene, V gene, D gene, clone size, CDR3 protein, CDR3 DNA. D genes are given only for firm matches. Where a row states a size, it is once, few, many or the class of an expanded clone; other rows omit it.

J gene: TRBJ1-5; V gene: TRBV5-1; D gene: TRBD1; clone size: once; CDR3 protein: CASSRGTGGNQPQHF; CDR3 DNA: TGCGCCAGCAGCAGGGGGACAGGGGGCAATCAGCCCCAGCATTTT
J gene: TRBJ1-2; V gene: TRBV3-1/TRBV3-2; D gene: NA; clone size: NA; CDR3 protein: CASSQDYQGYTF; CDR3 DNA: TGTGCCAGCAGCCAAGATTACCAGGGCTACACCTTC
J gene: TRBJ1-5; V gene: TRBV7-9; D gene: NA; clone size: NA; CDR3 protein: CASSRSEGDQPQHF; CDR3 DNA: TGTGCCAGCAGCCGTAGTGAGGGGGATCAGCCCCAGCATTTT
J gene: TRBJ1-1; V gene: TRBV18; D gene: NA; clone size: NA; CDR3 protein: CASSPLQDEAFF; CDR3 DNA: TGTGCCAGCTCACCACTACAGGACGAGGCTTTCTTT
J gene: TRBJ2-3; V gene: TRBV6-2/TRBV6-3; D gene: TRBD2; clone size: NA; CDR3 protein: CASSRGDSGGLSDTQYF; CDR3 DNA: TGTGCCAGCAGCCGGGGCGATAGCGGGGGTCTCTCAGATACGCAGTATTTT
J gene: TRBJ1-4; V gene: TRBV2; D gene: NA; clone size: NA; CDR3 protein: CASSELATNEKLFF; CDR3 DNA: TGTGCCAGCAGTGAACTTGCAACTAATGAAAAACTGTTTTTT
J gene: TRBJ2-3; V gene: TRBV5-6; D gene: NA; clone size: NA; CDR3 protein: CASSLGDTLVSDTQYF; CDR3 DNA: TGTGCCAGCAGCTTGGGGGACACCTTAGTTTCAGATACGCAGTATTTT
J gene: TRBJ1-1; V gene: TRBV18; D gene: NA; clone size: NA; CDR3 protein: CASSGFKAGGDMNTEAFF; CDR3 DNA: TGTGCCAGCTCAGGCTTTAAGGCTGGAGGGGATATGAACACTGAAGCTTTCTTT
J gene: TRBJ1-2; V gene: TRBV6-5; D gene: NA; clone size: NA; CDR3 protein: CASSYSSQGKNGYTF; CDR3 DNA: TGTGCCAGCAGTTACTCATCCCAGGGTAAAAATGGCTACACCTTC
J gene: TRBJ1-1; V gene: TRBV9; D gene: NA; clone size: NA; CDR3 protein: CASSPSGGGTEAFF; CDR3 DNA: TGTGCCAGCAGCCCGAGTGGGGGCGGCACTGAAGCTTTCTTT
J gene: TRBJ2-1; V gene: TRBV7-8; D gene: NA; clone size: NA; CDR3 protein: CASSLASGGLIGGQFF; CDR3 DNA: TGTGCCAGCAGCTTAGCTTCGGGGGGCCTCATCGGTGGGCAGTTCTTC
J gene: TRBJ1-5; V gene: TRBV27; D gene: TRBD1; clone size: once; CDR3 protein: CASSPDRLSNQPQHF; CDR3 DNA: TGTGCCAGCAGTCCGGACAGGCTGAGCAATCAGCCCCAGCATTTT
J gene: TRBJ1-2; V gene: TRBV7-8; D gene: NA; clone size: NA; CDR3 protein: CASSPEPGVGRHYGYTF; CDR3 DNA: TGTGCCAGCAGCCCCGAGCCGGGGGTGGGGCGGCACTATGGCTACACCTTC
J gene: TRBJ1-6; V gene: TRBV4-3; D gene: TRBD1; clone size: NA; CDR3 protein: CASSQVAGGSSYNSPLHF; CDR3 DNA: TGCGCCAGCAGCCAAGTGGCAGGGGGGAGCTCCTATAATTCACCCCTCCACTTT
J gene: TRBJ1-6; V gene: TRBV9; D gene: TRBD1; clone size: NA; CDR3 protein: CASSTSGTVNSPLHF; CDR3 DNA: TGTGCCAGCAGCACATCCGGGACAGTCAATTCACCCCTCCACTTT
J gene: TRBJ2-5; V gene: TRBV2; D gene: NA; clone size: once; CDR3 protein: CASTKGRGRETQYF; CDR3 DNA: TGTGCCAGCACCAAAGGAAGGGGTAGGGAGACCCAGTACTTC
J gene: TRBJ1-5; V gene: TRBV15; D gene: TRBD1; clone size: NA; CDR3 protein: CATSRAPGQGIQPQHF; CDR3 DNA: TGTGCCACCAGCAGAGCTCCGGGACAGGGGATTCAGCCCCAGCATTTT
J gene: TRBJ2-2; V gene: TRBV5-5; D gene: NA; clone size: NA; CDR3 protein: CASRRTSNTGELFF; CDR3 DNA: TGTGCCAGCAGGCGGACTTCGAACACCGGGGAGCTGTTTTTT
J gene: TRBJ2-5; V gene: TRBV19; D gene: TRBD2; clone size: NA; CDR3 protein: CASSTSVGRETQYF; CDR3 DNA: TGTGCCAGTAGCACTAGCGTCGGAAGAGAGACCCAGTACTTC
J gene: TRBJ1-2; V gene: TRBV11-2; D gene: TRBD1; clone size: NA; CDR3 protein: CASRETGGWGYGYTF; CDR3 DNA: TGTGCCAGCAGGGAAACAGGGGGCTGGGGCTATGGCTACACCTTC
J gene: TRBJ2-5; V gene: TRBV7-2; D gene: TRBD2; clone size: NA; CDR3 protein: CASSLTPPTRPGRETQYF; CDR3 DNA: TGTGCCAGCAGCCTCACACCCCCGACCCGCCCCGGGAGGGAGACCCAGTACTTC
J gene: TRBJ1-1; V gene: TRBV6-5; D gene: NA; clone size: few; CDR3 protein: CASRPGQKNTEAFF; CDR3 DNA: TGTGCCAGCAGACCGGGACAAAAGAACACTGAAGCTTTCTTT